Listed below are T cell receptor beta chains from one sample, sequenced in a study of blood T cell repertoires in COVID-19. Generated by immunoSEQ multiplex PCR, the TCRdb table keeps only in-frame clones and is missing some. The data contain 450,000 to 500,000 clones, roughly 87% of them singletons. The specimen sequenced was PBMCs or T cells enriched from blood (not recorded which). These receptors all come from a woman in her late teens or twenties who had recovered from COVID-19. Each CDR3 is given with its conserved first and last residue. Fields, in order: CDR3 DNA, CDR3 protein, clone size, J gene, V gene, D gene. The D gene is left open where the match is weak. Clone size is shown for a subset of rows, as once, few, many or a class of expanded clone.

TGTGCTAGTGGTTTTGGCGGATCCATGAACACTGAAGCTTTCTTT | CASGFGGSMNTEAFF | - | TRBJ1-1 | TRBV12-5 | -
TGCGCCAGCAGCCAAGTAACCAGTCATGGCGGATCCTACGAGCAGTACTTC | CASSQVTSHGGSYEQYF | - | TRBJ2-7 | TRBV4-1 | -
TGCGCCAGCAGCTTGGCCATGGGCCTCAATGAGCAGTTCTTC | CASSLAMGLNEQFF | - | TRBJ2-1 | TRBV5-1 | -
TGCGCCAGCAGGAGCGCTAGCACAGATACGCAGTATTTT | CASRSASTDTQYF | - | TRBJ2-3 | TRBV5-1 | -
TGCAGCGTTTTTGGGGGACAGAGCTATGGCTACACCTTC | CSVFGGQSYGYTF | - | TRBJ1-2 | TRBV29-1 | TRBD1
TGTGCCAGCAGCCGGGACAGTGACACTGAAGCTTTCTTT | CASSRDSDTEAFF | - | TRBJ1-1 | TRBV6-5 | TRBD1
TGTGCCAGCAGCTGGGACGGGAGCTCCTACGAGCAGTACTTC | CASSWDGSSYEQYF | few | TRBJ2-7 | TRBV2 | -
TGCAGCGTTGAAGATGGCAGGGAAGGTTTCTATGGCTACACCTTC | CSVEDGREGFYGYTF | few | TRBJ1-2 | TRBV29-1 | -
TGTGCCACCCCTCGGGCGGGGGGGCCCGAGACCCAGTACTTC | CATPRAGGPETQYF | - | TRBJ2-5 | TRBV6-7 | TRBD2
TGCGCCAGCAGCTCCCGGCCCGGGTCTGGAAACACCATATATTTT | CASSSRPGSGNTIYF | - | TRBJ1-3 | TRBV5-1 | -
TGTGCCAGCAGCTGGGCGGGGGGGGCCCCCTACAATGAGCAGTTCTTC | CASSWAGGAPYNEQFF | - | TRBJ2-1 | TRBV5-6 | TRBD2
TGTGCCAGCAGCTTCCTCGGGGGGACGGAGACCCAGTACTTC | CASSFLGGTETQYF | - | TRBJ2-5 | TRBV5-8 | TRBD2
TGTGCCAGCAGTTCTAGCGGCTTTATAAGGGATACGCAGTATTTT | CASSSSGFIRDTQYF | - | TRBJ2-3 | TRBV5-6 | TRBD2
TGTGCCAGCAGTTTGGCGTTCGGCAGGGTAGCAGATACGCAGTATTTT | CASSLAFGRVADTQYF | - | TRBJ2-3 | TRBV27 | -
TGCGCCAGCAGCTTTAGCTCAGCGGGGGGGACAGATACGCAGTATTTT | CASSFSSAGGTDTQYF | - | TRBJ2-3 | TRBV5-1 | TRBD2
TGTGCCAGCAGTCTTCGGGGGTGGGGCAATCAGCCCCAGCATTTT | CASSLRGWGNQPQHF | - | TRBJ1-5 | TRBV27 | -
TGTGCCAGCAGCCAAGAAGGGGAGGGCCCAGATACGCAGTATTTT | CASSQEGEGPDTQYF | - | TRBJ2-3 | TRBV3-1/TRBV3-2 | TRBD2
TGTGCCAGCAGCTTAGGAAGAGGCCCAACTAATGAAAAACTGTTTTTT | CASSLGRGPTNEKLFF | - | TRBJ1-4 | TRBV5-8 | -
TGTGCCAGCAGCCCCTATCGAGGGGGTGACACTGAAGCTTTCTTT | CASSPYRGGDTEAFF | - | TRBJ1-1 | TRBV7-8 | -
TGTGCCAGCAGCCCACGGGAGACAGGGGGGGTCGCTGAAGCTTTCTTT | CASSPRETGGVAEAFF | - | TRBJ1-1 | TRBV7-9 | TRBD1
TGCGCCAGCAGTCACCAGGGGACCTCCTACGAGCAGTACTTC | CASSHQGTSYEQYF | - | TRBJ2-7 | TRBV23-1 | -
TGTGCCAGCAGTGGGGAGGGGATCGGGACTGAAGCTTTCTTT | CASSGEGIGTEAFF | once | TRBJ1-1 | TRBV2 | -
TGTGCCAGTAGTCAAGGGACAGGGACAGGGATCCACGAGCAGTACTTC | CASSQGTGTGIHEQYF | - | TRBJ2-7 | TRBV19 | TRBD1